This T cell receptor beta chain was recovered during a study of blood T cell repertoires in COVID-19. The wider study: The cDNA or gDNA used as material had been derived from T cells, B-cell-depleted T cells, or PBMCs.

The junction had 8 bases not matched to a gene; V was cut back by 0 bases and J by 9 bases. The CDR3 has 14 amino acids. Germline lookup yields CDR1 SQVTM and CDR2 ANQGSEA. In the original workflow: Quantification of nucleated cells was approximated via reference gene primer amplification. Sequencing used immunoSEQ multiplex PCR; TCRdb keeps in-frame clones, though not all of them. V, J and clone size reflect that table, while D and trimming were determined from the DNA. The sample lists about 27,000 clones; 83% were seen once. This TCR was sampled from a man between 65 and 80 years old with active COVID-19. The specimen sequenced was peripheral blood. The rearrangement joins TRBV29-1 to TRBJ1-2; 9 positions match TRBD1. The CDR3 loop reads CSVEEGGTGRRYTF. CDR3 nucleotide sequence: TGCAGCGTTGAAGAGGGGGGGACAGGGAGACGCTACACCTTC.